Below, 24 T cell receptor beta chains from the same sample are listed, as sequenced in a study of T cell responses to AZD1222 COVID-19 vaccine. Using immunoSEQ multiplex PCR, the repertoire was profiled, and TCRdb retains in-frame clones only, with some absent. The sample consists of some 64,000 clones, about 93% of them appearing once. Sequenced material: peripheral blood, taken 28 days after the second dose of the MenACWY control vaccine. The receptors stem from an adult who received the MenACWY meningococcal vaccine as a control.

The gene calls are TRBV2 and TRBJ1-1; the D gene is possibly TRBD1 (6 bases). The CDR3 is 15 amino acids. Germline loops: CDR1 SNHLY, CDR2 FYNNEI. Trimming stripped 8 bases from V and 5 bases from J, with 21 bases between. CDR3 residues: CASVGAYGAGTEAFF. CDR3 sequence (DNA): TGTGCCAGCGTGGGGGCCTATGGGGCAGGTACTGAAGCTTTCTTT.

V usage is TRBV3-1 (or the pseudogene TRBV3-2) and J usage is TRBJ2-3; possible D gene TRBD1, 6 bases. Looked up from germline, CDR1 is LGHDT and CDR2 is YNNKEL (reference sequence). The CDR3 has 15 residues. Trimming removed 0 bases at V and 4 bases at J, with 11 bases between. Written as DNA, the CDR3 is TGTGCCAGCAGCCAAGATCCAGGGGTGGCAGATACGCAGTATTTT. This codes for CASSQDPGVADTQYF.

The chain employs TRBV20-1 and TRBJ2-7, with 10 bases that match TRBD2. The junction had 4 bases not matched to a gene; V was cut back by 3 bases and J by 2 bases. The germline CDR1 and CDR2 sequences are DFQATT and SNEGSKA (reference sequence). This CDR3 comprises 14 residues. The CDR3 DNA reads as TGCAGTGCTAGTCCGACTAGCGGGCCCTACGAGCAGTACTTC. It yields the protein CSASPTSGPYEQYF.

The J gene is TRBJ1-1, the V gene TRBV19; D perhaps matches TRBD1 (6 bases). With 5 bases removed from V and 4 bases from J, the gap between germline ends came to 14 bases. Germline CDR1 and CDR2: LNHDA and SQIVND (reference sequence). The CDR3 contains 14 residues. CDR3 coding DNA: TGTGCCAGTAGTTTCAGGGGCAAATCCACTGAAGCTTTCTTT. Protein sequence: CASSFRGKSTEAFF.

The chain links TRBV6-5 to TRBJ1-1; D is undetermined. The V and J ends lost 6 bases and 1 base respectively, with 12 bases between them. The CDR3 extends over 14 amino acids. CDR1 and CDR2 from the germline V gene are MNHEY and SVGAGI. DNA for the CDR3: TGTGCCAGCAGACCGATCCTCCCGAACACTGAAGCTTTCTTT. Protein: CASRPILPNTEAFF.

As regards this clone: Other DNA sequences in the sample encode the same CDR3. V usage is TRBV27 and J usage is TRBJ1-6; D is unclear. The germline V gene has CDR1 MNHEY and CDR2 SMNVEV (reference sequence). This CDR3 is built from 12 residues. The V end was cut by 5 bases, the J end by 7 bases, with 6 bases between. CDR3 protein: CASSPINSPLHF. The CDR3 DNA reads TGTGCCAGCAGTCCCATCAATTCACCCCTCCACTTT.

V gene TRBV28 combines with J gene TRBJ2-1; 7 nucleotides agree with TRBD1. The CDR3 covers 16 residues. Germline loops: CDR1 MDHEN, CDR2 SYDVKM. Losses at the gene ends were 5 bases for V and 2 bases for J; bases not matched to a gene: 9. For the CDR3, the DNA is TGTGCCAGCAGTCCCCAGGGGCAGGGGGCCTACAATGAGCAGTTCTTC. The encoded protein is CASSPQGQGAYNEQFF.

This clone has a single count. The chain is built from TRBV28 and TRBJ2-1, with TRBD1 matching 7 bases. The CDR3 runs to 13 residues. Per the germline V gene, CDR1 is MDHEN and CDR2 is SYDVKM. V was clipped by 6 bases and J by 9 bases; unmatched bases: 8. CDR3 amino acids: CASSLQGYGEQFF. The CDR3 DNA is TGTGCCAGCAGCCTACAGGGGTATGGTGAGCAGTTCTTC.

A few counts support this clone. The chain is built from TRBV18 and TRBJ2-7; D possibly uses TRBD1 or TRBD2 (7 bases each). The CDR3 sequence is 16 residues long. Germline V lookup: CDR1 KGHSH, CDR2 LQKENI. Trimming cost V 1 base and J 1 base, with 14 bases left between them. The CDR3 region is CASSPRRGGDSYEQYF. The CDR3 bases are TGTGCCAGCTCACCACGCAGGGGGGGAGATTCCTACGAGCAGTACTTC.

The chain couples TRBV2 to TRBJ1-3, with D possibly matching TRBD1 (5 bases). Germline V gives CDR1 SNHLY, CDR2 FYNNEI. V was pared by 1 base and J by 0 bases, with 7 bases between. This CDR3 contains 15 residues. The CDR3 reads CASSEGQSSGNTIYF. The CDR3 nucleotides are TGTGCCAGCAGTGAAGGACAGAGCTCTGGAAACACCATATATTTT. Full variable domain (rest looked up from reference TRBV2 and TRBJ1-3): EPEVTQTPSHQVTQMGQEVILRCVPISNHLYFYWYRQILGQKVEFLVSFYNNEISEKSEIFDDQFSVERPDGSNFTLKIRSTKLEDSAMYFCASSEGQSSGNTIYFGEGSWLTVV.

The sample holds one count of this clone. DNA of the CDR3: TGCGCCAGCAGCGTAACCGGGACAGCCGGATACGAGCAGTACTTC. This encodes CASSVTGTAGYEQYF. The chain has TRBV5-1 and TRBJ2-7, with 7 bases that match TRBD1. Germline CDR1 SGHRS, CDR2 YFSETQ. The CDR3 is made up of 15 amino acids. V lost 4 bases to trimming and J lost 4 bases; unmatched junction nucleotides: 11. Combining the CDR3 with reference TRBV5-1 and TRBJ2-7 gives the whole variable domain KAGVTQTPRYLIKTRGQQVTLSCSPISGHRSVSWYQQTPGQGLQFLFEYFSETQRNKGNFPGRFSGRQFSNSRSEMNVSTLELGDSALYLCASSVTGTAGYEQYFGPGTRLTVT.

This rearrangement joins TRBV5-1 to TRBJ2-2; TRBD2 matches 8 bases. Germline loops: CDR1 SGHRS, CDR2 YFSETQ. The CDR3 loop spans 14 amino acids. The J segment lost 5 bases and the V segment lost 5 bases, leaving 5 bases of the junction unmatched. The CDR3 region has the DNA TGCGCCAGCAGTGAACTAGCGGTAACCGGGGAGCTGTTTTTT. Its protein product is CASSELAVTGELFF.

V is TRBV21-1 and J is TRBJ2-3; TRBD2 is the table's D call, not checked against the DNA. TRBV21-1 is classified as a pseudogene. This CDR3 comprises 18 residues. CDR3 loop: CASSPYGVAGPSTDTQYF. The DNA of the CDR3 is TGTGCCAGCAGCCCGTATGGGGTAGCGGGACCTAGCACAGATACGCAGTATTTT.

The CDR3 DNA reads TGTGCCACCACTTTCTCGGGAGGGCCAGCTGAGCAGTTCTTC. It is translated as CATTFSGGPAEQFF. This sequence joins TRBV27 and TRBJ2-1; 8 bases are shared with TRBD2. This CDR3 is 14 amino acids long. Losses at the gene ends were 10 bases for V and 9 bases for J; bases not matched to a gene: 14. Germline values: CDR1 MNHEY, CDR2 SMNVEV (reference sequence).

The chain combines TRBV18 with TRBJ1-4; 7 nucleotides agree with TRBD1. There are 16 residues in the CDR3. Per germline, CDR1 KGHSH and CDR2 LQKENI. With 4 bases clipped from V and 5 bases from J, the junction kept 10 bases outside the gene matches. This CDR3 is CASSQTTGTANEKLFF. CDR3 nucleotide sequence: TGTGCCAGCTCACAAACAACCGGGACAGCAAATGAAAAACTGTTTTTT.

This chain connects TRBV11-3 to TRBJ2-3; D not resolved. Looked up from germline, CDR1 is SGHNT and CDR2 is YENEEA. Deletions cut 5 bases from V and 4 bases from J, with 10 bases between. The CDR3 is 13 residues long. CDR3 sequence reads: CASSLYYPDTQYF. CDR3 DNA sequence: TGTGCCAGCAGCCTCTACTACCCAGATACGCAGTATTTT.

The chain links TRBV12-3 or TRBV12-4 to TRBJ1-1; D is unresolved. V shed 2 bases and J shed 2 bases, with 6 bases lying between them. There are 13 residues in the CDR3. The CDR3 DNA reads TGTGCCAGCAGTTTAAAACTAAACACTGAAGCTTTCTTT. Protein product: CASSLKLNTEAFF.

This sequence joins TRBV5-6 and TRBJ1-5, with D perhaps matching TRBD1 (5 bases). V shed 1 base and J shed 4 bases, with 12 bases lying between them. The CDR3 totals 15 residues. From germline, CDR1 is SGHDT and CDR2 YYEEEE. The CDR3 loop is CASSLTGRTNQPQHF. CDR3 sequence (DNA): TGTGCCAGCAGCTTGACGGGACGGACTAATCAGCCCCAGCATTTT. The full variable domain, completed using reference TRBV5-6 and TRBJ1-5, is DAGVTQSPTHLIKTRGQQVTLRCSPKSGHDTVSWYQQALGQGPQFIFQYYEEEERQRGNFPDRFSGHQFPNYSSELNVNALLLGDSALYLCASSLTGRTNQPQHFGDGTRLSIL.

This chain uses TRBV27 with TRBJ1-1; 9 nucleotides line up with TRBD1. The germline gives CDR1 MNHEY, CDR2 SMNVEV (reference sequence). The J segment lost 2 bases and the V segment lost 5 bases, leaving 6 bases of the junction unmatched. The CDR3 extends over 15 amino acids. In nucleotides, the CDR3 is TGTGCCAGCAGTCCCGAGGGACAGGGTAACACTGAAGCTTTCTTT. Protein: CASSPEGQGNTEAFF.

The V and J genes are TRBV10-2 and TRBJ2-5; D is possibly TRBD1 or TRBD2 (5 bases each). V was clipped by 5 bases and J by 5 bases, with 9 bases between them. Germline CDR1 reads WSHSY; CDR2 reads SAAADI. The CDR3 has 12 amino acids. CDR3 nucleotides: TGCGCCAGCAGTTCCGGGACCGAGACCCAGTACTTC. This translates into CASSSGTETQYF.

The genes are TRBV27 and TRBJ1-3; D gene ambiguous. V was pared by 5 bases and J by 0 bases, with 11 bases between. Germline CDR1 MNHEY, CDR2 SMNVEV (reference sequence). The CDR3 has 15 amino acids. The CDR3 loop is CASSRDGSSGNTIYF. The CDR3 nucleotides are TGTGCCAGCAGTAGAGACGGGAGCTCTGGAAACACCATATATTTT.

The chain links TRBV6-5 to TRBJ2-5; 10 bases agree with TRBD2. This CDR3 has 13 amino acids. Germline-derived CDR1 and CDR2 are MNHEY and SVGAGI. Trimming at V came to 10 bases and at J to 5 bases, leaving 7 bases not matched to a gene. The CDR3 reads CATSRTSGETQYF. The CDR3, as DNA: TGTGCCACCTCACGGACTAGCGGTGAGACCCAGTACTTC.

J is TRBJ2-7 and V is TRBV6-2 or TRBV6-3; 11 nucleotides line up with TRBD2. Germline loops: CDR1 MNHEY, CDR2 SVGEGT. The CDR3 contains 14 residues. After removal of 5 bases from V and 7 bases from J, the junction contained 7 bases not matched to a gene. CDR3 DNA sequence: TGTGCCAGCAGTCAGGGACTAGCGGTGATTGAGCAGTACTTC. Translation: CASSQGLAVIEQYF.

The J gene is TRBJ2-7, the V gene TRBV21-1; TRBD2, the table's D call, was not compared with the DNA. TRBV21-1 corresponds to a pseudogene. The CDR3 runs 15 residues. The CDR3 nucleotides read TGTGCCAGCAGCAAGGACGGGAGGGCCGGCTACGAGCAGTACTTC. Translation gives CASSKDGRAGYEQYF.